Listed below are T cell receptor beta chains from one sample, sequenced in a study of blood T cells in healthy people across ages. TCRdb passed the 5' RACE reads through MiXCR, listing each CDR3 protein once. This repertoire shows about 2 million distinct CDR3 sequences, less than 50% found once; its top ten account for less than 2.5%. What was sequenced was blood. All receptors derive from a woman between 35 and 50 years old in good health. CDR3s leave out the opening cysteine and the closing phenylalanine or tryptophan.

V gene	J gene	CDR3 protein
TRBV6-5	TRBJ2-7	ASTANREQY
TRBV6-6	TRBJ1-2	ASSFRRQGNDGYT
TRBV6-1	TRBJ2-3	ATWDRGWLTDTQY
TRBV5-6	TRBJ2-7	ASSLIRVPEQY
TRBV27	TRBJ1-6	ASSLSGYDSPLH
TRBV20-1	TRBJ1-4	SALDRINEKLF
TRBV15	TRBJ2-3	ATSRDYPLGPTDTQY
TRBV6-5	TRBJ2-6	ASSYLQLSGANVLT
TRBV3-1	TRBJ2-1	ASSPLPGLGVYNEQF
TRBV21-1	TRBJ2-1	ASSRVAGGYRNEQF
TRBV12-3/TRBV12-4	TRBJ2-7	ASSTLGQNSYEQY
TRBV28	TRBJ2-7	ATTGRGHYEQY
TRBV15	TRBJ2-5	ATSRARTQY
TRBV27	TRBJ1-5	ASSLTGSRTGRNQPQH
TRBV27	TRBJ2-5	ASSTIGTSRGETQY
TRBV27	TRBJ2-5	ASSDVFSGETQY
TRBV7-2	TRBJ2-3	ASSLDEGGGTDTQY
TRBV27	TRBJ2-2	ASSPGQGRSGELF
TRBV5-1	TRBJ2-1	ASSRAQTSGGRNEQF
TRBV20-1	TRBJ2-5	SARGGTSRGETQY
TRBV14	TRBJ2-7	ASSQVGGDYEQY
TRBV18	TRBJ1-5	ASSPGLQGGNQPQH
TRBV3-1	TRBJ2-7	ASLGPQGDSEQY
TRBV9	TRBJ2-1	ASSVVAGLSYNEQF
TRBV10-3	TRBJ2-1	ATFNQAVHNEQF
TRBV24-1	TRBJ2-1	ATSDFRAGGLGEQF
TRBV12-3/TRBV12-4	TRBJ2-4	ATAPRRTIQY
TRBV4-2	TRBJ2-1	ASSQEGSGGAGYEQF
TRBV24-1	TRBJ2-7	ATSDFYLEQY
TRBV12-3/TRBV12-4	TRBJ2-5	ASRPTAAPRTQY